A single sample is the source of the 26 T cell receptor beta chains below, sequenced in a study of T-cell reconstitution after alpha-beta-depleted transplantation in children. Unique molecular identifiers tagged the TCRbeta library. Using its own MiXCR run on the PCR reads, TCRdb lists one record per CDR3 protein. The sample lists approximately 510,000 distinct CDR3 sequences, 18% seen once, with over 3% in the top ten. This specimen consisted of PBMCs from the stem cell graft donor, obtained from the stem cell graft. These receptors all stem from a human donor who donated a stem cell graft to a child with acute lymphoblastic leukemia.

As regards this clonotype: Germline and junction disagree at one end, which may indicate a read error. The chain uses TRBV19 and TRBJ1-3; no firm D call. Per germline, CDR1 LNHDA and CDR2 SQIVND (reference sequence). The CDR3 contains 16 residues. The chain's CDR3 is CASTYSDGYSGHTIYF. The CDR3 DNA reads TGTGCCAGTACCTACTCGGACGGCTACTCTGGACACACCATATATTTT.

The chain uses TRBV4-2 and TRBJ1-1; TRBD1 is a possible D gene (5 bases). CDR1 is LGHNA, CDR2 YNFKEQ, per germline. The CDR3 runs to 16 residues. Trimming pared 6 bases from V and 5 bases from J, leaving 22 bases between. CDR3 DNA sequence: TGTGCCAGCAGTACCGAACAGGTTGTAAGTCAAACTGAAGCTTTCTTT. It specifies CASSTEQVVSQTEAFF.

The chain carries TRBV6-1 and TRBJ1-5; TRBD1 matches at 7 bases. Trimming removed 4 bases from V and 4 bases from J; junction bases left unmatched: 4. Per germline, CDR1 MNHNS and CDR2 SASEGT. There are 14 residues in the CDR3. This chain's CDR3 is CASSAQGGNQPQHF. The DNA for the CDR3 is TGTGCCAGCAGTGCGCAGGGGGGGAATCAGCCCCAGCATTTT.

This clonotype was observed a handful of times. This chain links TRBV3-1 with TRBJ2-5; TRBD2 matches 8 bases. After removal of 1 base from V and 2 bases from J, the junction contained 9 bases not matched to a gene. Germline-derived CDR1 and CDR2 are LGHDT and YNNKEL (reference sequence). The CDR3 has 17 amino acids. In nucleotides, the CDR3 is TGTGCCAGCAGCCAAGTCACGGTAACTAGCGGACAAGAGACCCAGTACTTC. Protein sequence: CASSQVTVTSGQETQYF.

This clonotype was recorded a few times. The gene calls are TRBV14 and TRBJ1-1, with D hard to call. The CDR3 length is 14 residues. Looked up from germline, CDR1 is SGHDN and CDR2 is FVKESK. The V gene lost 3 bases and the J gene lost 1 base, with 9 bases spanning the gap. The CDR3 nucleotides read TGTGCCAGCAGCCACAGACATCGGAACACTGAAGCTTTCTTT. Its translation is CASSHRHRNTEAFF.

DNA for the CDR3: TGTGCCAGCAGTTACAGGGGGCTGTACGAGCAGTACTTC. Residues: CASSYRGLYEQYF. The chain recombines TRBV12-3 or TRBV12-4 with TRBJ2-7, with 9 positions matching TRBD1. Trimming cost V 4 bases and J 4 bases; bases outside gene matches: 2. The CDR3 is made up of 13 amino acids.

This rearrangement joins TRBV7-8 to TRBJ1-1; the D is unclear. The germline gives CDR1 SGHVS, CDR2 FQNEAQ. The CDR3 has 15 amino acids. V shed 7 bases and J shed 4 bases, with 19 bases lying between them. This chain's CDR3 is CASTEAAPGSTEAFF. For the CDR3, the DNA is TGTGCCAGCACCGAAGCGGCACCTGGGAGCACTGAAGCTTTCTTT.

There are a few counts of this clonotype. This chain connects TRBV10-2 to TRBJ2-2; 7 positions match TRBD2. From germline, CDR1 is WSHSY and CDR2 SAAADI. V was clipped by 8 bases and J by 3 bases; unmatched bases: 6. The CDR3 sequence is 14 residues long. The CDR3 protein is CASSLAHDTGELFF. The DNA of the CDR3 is TGCGCCAGCTCACTAGCGCACGACACCGGGGAGCTGTTTTTT.

CDR3 bases: TGCACCCTTAACCCAATAGCGGGAGAACGCACAGATACGCAGTATTTT. This translates into CTLNPIAGERTDTQYF. This chain connects TRBV29-1 to TRBJ2-3; 9 positions match TRBD2. The length of the CDR3 is 16 residues. The germline gives CDR1 SQVTM, CDR2 ANQGSEA.

The chain uses TRBV7-9 and TRBJ2-4; either TRBD1 or TRBD2 may fit D (6 bases each). This CDR3 has 13 amino acids. V was shortened by 6 bases and J by 7 bases, with 13 bases between the two germline ends. Germline CDR1 SEHNR, CDR2 FQNEAQ (reference sequence). CDR3 DNA sequence: TGTGCCAGCAGATACCTAGGGGGGAACATTCAGTACTTC. This codes for CASRYLGGNIQYF.

In this sample, this clonotype turned up many times. This rearrangement joins TRBV6-1 to TRBJ2-5; 10 bases fit TRBD2. Germline V gene data show CDR1 as MNHNS and CDR2 as SASEGT. The CDR3 runs to 15 residues. J gave up 5 bases and V 4 bases, and 7 bases lay outside the gene matches. The CDR3 spells CASSAVAGGGETQYF. CDR3 bases: TGTGCCAGCAGTGCTGTAGCGGGAGGAGGCGAGACCCAGTACTTC.

The rearrangement uses TRBV7-7 and TRBJ2-3, with D perhaps assigned TRBD1 or TRBD2 (6 bases each). Germline V CDR1 and CDR2: SSHAT, FNYEAQ (reference sequence). Trimming took 3 bases from V and 5 from J, leaving 9 bases between them. The CDR3 totals 13 residues. This CDR3 is CASSFGGRDTQYF. The CDR3 nucleotides read TGTGCCAGCAGCTTTGGGGGGCGAGATACGCAGTATTTT.

The rearrangement links TRBV20-1 to TRBJ1-1; D is perhaps TRBD1 (5 bases). The CDR3 contains 13 residues. With 0 bases removed from V and 10 bases from J, the gap between germline ends came to 15 bases. Germline CDR1 is DFQATT and CDR2 is SNEGSKA (reference sequence). The CDR3 DNA reads as TGCAGTGCTAGAGATCATAGGGGAAGTAGAGCTTTCTTT. It codes for CSARDHRGSRAFF.

The J gene is TRBJ2-4, the V gene TRBV7-8; tentative D call: TRBD1 (6 bases). The germline CDR1 and CDR2 sequences are SGHVS and FQNEAQ. This CDR3 has 18 residues. Between the trimmed V and J ends, which lost 0 bases and 4 bases, there was a span of 19 bases. This chain's CDR3 is CASSLALYTQGTKNIQYF. In DNA, the CDR3 is TGTGCCAGCAGCTTAGCTCTATATACTCAGGGGACAAAAAACATTCAGTACTTC. Filled out from reference TRBV7-8 and TRBJ2-4, the complete variable domain reads GAGVSQSPRYKVAKRGQDVALRCDPISGHVSLFWYQQALGQGPEFLTYFQNEAQLDKSGLPSDRFFAERPEGSVSTLKIQRTQQEDSAVYLCASSLALYTQGTKNIQYFGAGTRLSVL.

This clonotype was seen only a few times. V is TRBV7-9 and J is TRBJ2-7; tentative D call: TRBD2 (5 bases). The ends were cut back, 3 bases at V and 2 bases at J, with 14 bases in the middle. The V gene's germline CDR1 is SEHNR and CDR2 FQNEAQ (reference sequence). The CDR3 has 15 residues. The CDR3 bases are TGTGCCAGCAGCTTGTGGGAGCCGGCGCCCTACGAGCAGTACTTC. Its translation is CASSLWEPAPYEQYF.

This clonotype came up a few times. The chain has TRBV9 and TRBJ2-1, with D perhaps matching TRBD1 (5 bases). CDR1 and CDR2 (germline): SGDLS, YYNGEE. Trimming cost V 0 bases and J 3 bases, with 13 bases left between them. This CDR3 is built from 16 residues. CDR3 DNA sequence: TGTGCCAGCAGCGTAGCTGGGGCAGGCAGCTACAATGAGCAGTTCTTC. The encoded protein is CASSVAGAGSYNEQFF.

V is TRBV14 and J is TRBJ2-3; 8 nucleotides match TRBD2. The V gene end was trimmed by 4 bases and the J gene end by 1 base; junction bases not matched to a gene: 4. The CDR3 totals 15 residues. Germline assignment: CDR1 SGHDN and CDR2 FVKESK. Written as DNA, the CDR3 is TGTGCCAGCAGCCGTAGCGGGGCCGGCACAGATACGCAGTATTTT. Translated: CASSRSGAGTDTQYF.

This clonotype has only a few counts. V gene TRBV20-1 combines with J gene TRBJ1-4; D is ambiguous. This CDR3 is built from 15 residues. The V gene's germline CDR1 is DFQATT and CDR2 SNEGSKA (reference sequence). V lost 5 bases and J 0 bases, leaving 13 bases between the germline ends. The CDR3 sequence is CSALEALATNEKLFF. The CDR3 DNA reads as TGCAGTGCTCTGGAGGCCCTAGCAACTAATGAAAAACTGTTTTTT.

This sequence joins TRBV27 and TRBJ2-7; D is uncertain. Germline V gene data show CDR1 as MNHEY and CDR2 as SMNVEV (reference sequence). The V end lost 2 bases, the J end lost 4 bases, and 21 bases lay between the germline ends. CDR3 length: 17 residues. The CDR3 spells CASSLASVRVERYEQYF. The CDR3 DNA reads TGTGCCAGCAGTTTAGCCTCGGTCAGAGTAGAGAGGTACGAGCAGTACTTC.

This clonotype has only a few counts. The DNA for the CDR3 is TGTGCCAGCAGCTTCGGGCCAGAAAACATTCAGTACTTC. Translating it yields CASSFGPENIQYF. The chain links TRBV11-2 to TRBJ2-4; the D is unclear. V was pared by 3 bases and J by 5 bases, with 8 bases between. Germline-derived CDR1 and CDR2 are SGHAT and FQNNGV. This CDR3 contains 13 residues.

The genes are TRBV28 and TRBJ2-5; D unresolved. The V gene lost 3 bases and the J gene lost 5 bases, with 7 bases spanning the gap. CDR1 MDHEN and CDR2 SYDVKM come from the germline V gene. The CDR3 has 12 amino acids. The CDR3 sequence is CASSFIRETQYF. The CDR3 bases are TGTGCCAGCAGTTTCATTAGGGAGACCCAGTACTTC.

The chain joins TRBV5-6 to TRBJ2-7; D call uncertain. Germline lookup yields CDR1 SGHDT and CDR2 YYEEEE. The CDR3 has 14 residues. The V end was cut by 0 bases, the J end by 0 bases, with 7 bases between. CDR3 amino acids: CASSLEEPSYEQYF. The CDR3 DNA reads as TGTGCCAGCAGCTTGGAGGAGCCCTCCTACGAGCAGTACTTC.

This sequence joins TRBV20-1 and TRBJ2-7, with D possibly matching TRBD2 (6 bases). CDR1 DFQATT and CDR2 SNEGSKA come from the germline V gene (reference sequence). V lost 6 bases to trimming and J lost 3 bases, with 15 bases between them. The CDR3 has 13 amino acids. CDR3 DNA: TGCAGTGCAGTCCTGGGACTCTACTACGAGCAGTACTTC. The encoded protein is CSAVLGLYYEQYF.

There are a few counts of this clonotype. The rearrangement uses TRBV29-1 and TRBJ2-2; 7 bases match TRBD2. Germline V gene lookup returns CDR1 SQVTM and CDR2 ANQGSEA. The CDR3 length is 12 residues. V lost 8 bases and J lost 5; bases outside the gene matches: 5. The CDR3 spells CSSLGGTGELFF. The CDR3 DNA follows: TGCAGCTCGTTGGGGGGGACCGGGGAGCTGTTTTTT.

The rearrangement links TRBV20-1 to TRBJ2-7; TRBD1 aligns across 9 bases. The J segment lost 7 bases and the V segment lost 1 base, leaving 8 bases of the junction unmatched. The CDR3 has 14 residues. Germline V lookup: CDR1 DFQATT, CDR2 SNEGSKA (reference sequence). The CDR3 spells CSARALQGAGEQYF. For the CDR3, the DNA is TGCAGTGCTAGAGCCCTACAGGGGGCGGGGGAGCAGTACTTC.

The chain employs TRBV2 and TRBJ1-6; no definite D call. The CDR3 length is 12 residues. The germline V gene has CDR1 SNHLY and CDR2 FYNNEI. V was clipped by 7 bases and J by 4 bases, with 5 bases between them. The CDR3 loop is CASKGYNSPLHF. The CDR3 nucleotides read TGTGCCAGCAAAGGGTATAATTCACCCCTCCACTTT.